The rows below give T cell receptor beta chains drawn from one sample of a study of blood T cell repertoires in COVID-19. Assay: immunoSEQ multiplex PCR; the TCRdb copy retains only in-frame clones and omits some. The sample consists of roughly 330,000 clones, about 89% of them appearing once. The specimen sequenced was PBMCs or T cells enriched from blood (not recorded which). These TCRs come from a woman in her 30s who had recovered from COVID-19. CDR3s include the opening cysteine and the closing phenylalanine or tryptophan. A D gene is named only where the DNA matches it firmly. The size entry is marked missing in some rows and otherwise reads once, few, many or a size class.

d_call clone_size j_call v_call cdr3_aa cdr3_nt
TRBD1 - TRBJ1-5 TRBV6-5 CASSRTGGNQPQHF TGTGCCAGCAGTAGGACAGGGGGGAATCAGCCCCAGCATTTT
- - TRBJ2-7 TRBV6-6 CASSSPRQTFYEQYF TGTGCCAGCAGCTCTCCCCGACAGACGTTCTACGAGCAGTACTTC
- - TRBJ1-5 TRBV6-1 CASSEVGAVYGNQPQHF TGTGCCAGCAGTGAAGTGGGGGCGGTTTATGGCAATCAGCCCCAGCATTTT
TRBD1 - TRBJ1-4 TRBV12-5 CASGLVLSRGTEFNEKLFF TGTGCTAGTGGTTTGGTACTCTCGAGAGGGACAGAATTTAATGAAAAACTGTTTTTT
TRBD2 - TRBJ2-1 TRBV13 CASSLVPSGGAIEQFF TGTGCCAGCAGCTTAGTGCCTAGCGGGGGGGCTATTGAGCAGTTCTTC
TRBD2 - TRBJ2-1 TRBV3-1/TRBV3-2 CASSQGYSGGANYNEQFF TGTGCCAGCAGCCAAGGATATAGCGGGGGGGCTAACTACAATGAGCAGTTCTTC
- once TRBJ1-1 TRBV3-1/TRBV3-2 CASSHLAMNTEAFF TGTGCCAGCAGCCATTTGGCAATGAACACTGAAGCTTTCTTT
- - TRBJ1-2 TRBV6-5 CASTSLGKYGYTF TGTGCCAGCACCTCACTCGGGAAATATGGCTACACCTTC
- - TRBJ2-3 TRBV15 CATSRGGGAGTDTQYF TGTGCCACCAGCAGAGGAGGGGGGGCCGGCACAGATACGCAGTATTTT
TRBD1 - TRBJ1-2 TRBV19 CASKDRVYGYTF TGTGCCAGTAAGGACAGGGTCTATGGCTACACCTTC
- - TRBJ2-2 TRBV18 CASSPPGLRGHGELFF TGTGCCAGCTCACCACCTGGTCTGCGGGGGCACGGGGAGCTGTTTTTT
TRBD1 - TRBJ2-7 TRBV6-5 CASSLGQGRFYEQYF TGTGCCAGCAGCCTCGGACAGGGGCGCTTTTACGAGCAGTACTTC
- - TRBJ2-3 TRBV28 CASSLGAGGTDTQYF TGTGCCAGCAGTTTAGGAGCGGGCGGGACAGATACGCAGTATTTT
- - TRBJ1-1 TRBV9 CASSFRVYTEAFF TGTGCCAGCTCTTTCAGGGTTTACACTGAAGCTTTCTTT
TRBD1 - TRBJ1-2 TRBV7-2 CASSLADPGQDGYTF TGTGCCAGCAGCTTAGCTGATCCGGGACAGGATGGCTACACCTTC
TRBD1 - TRBJ1-2 TRBV29-1 CSGWTGNSYGYTF TGCAGCGGATGGACAGGGAACAGCTATGGCTACACCTTC
TRBD2 - TRBJ2-5 TRBV5-3 CARSLPELAGMETQYF TGTGCCAGAAGCTTACCAGAACTAGCGGGGATGGAGACCCAGTACTTC
- - TRBJ2-6 TRBV5-1 CASSGYTGMGANVLTF TGCGCCAGCAGCGGGTACACAGGGATGGGGGCCAACGTCCTGACTTTC
TRBD1 - TRBJ1-2 TRBV10-3 CAISEDRDYGYTF TGTGCCATCAGTGAGGACAGGGACTATGGCTACACCTTC
TRBD1 - TRBJ1-4 TRBV6-5 CASRTGAPNEKLFF TGTGCCAGCAGAACAGGGGCCCCTAATGAAAAACTGTTTTTT
- - TRBJ2-2 TRBV27 CASSLADTYTGELFF TGTGCCAGCAGTTTAGCCGACACCTACACCGGGGAGCTGTTTTTT
- - TRBJ2-7 TRBV7-9 CASSGGIGGREQYF TGTGCCAGCAGCGGAGGAATTGGAGGGCGCGAGCAGTACTTC
TRBD1 - TRBJ1-1 TRBV29-1 CSVEETQGAAAFF TGCAGCGTTGAAGAGACCCAGGGGGCTGCAGCTTTCTTT
TRBD1 - TRBJ1-1 TRBV6-2/TRBV6-3 CASSQGARAFF TGTGCCAGCAGCCAGGGGGCGCGGGCTTTCTTT
TRBD1 - TRBJ1-2 TRBV4-3 CASSQDTGDYGYTF TGCGCCAGCAGCCAAGATACAGGGGACTATGGCTACACCTTC
- - TRBJ2-6 TRBV3-1/TRBV3-2 CASSQVGAGANVLTF TGTGCCAGCAGCCAAGTCGGGGCTGGGGCCAACGTCCTGACTTTC
TRBD1 - TRBJ2-2 TRBV5-4 CASSFGQGPWNTGELFF TGTGCCAGCAGCTTCGGACAGGGGCCCTGGAACACCGGGGAGCTGTTTTTT
TRBD1 - TRBJ2-2 TRBV5-1 CASSLAGGDRGAGELFF TGCGCCAGCAGCTTGGCAGGTGGGGACAGGGGCGCCGGGGAGCTGTTTTTT
- - TRBJ1-5 TRBV6-1 CASSEIHSNQPQHF TGTGCCAGCAGTGAAATCCATAGCAATCAGCCCCAGCATTTT
- few TRBJ2-7 TRBV7-2 CASSLTGKVHEQYF TGTGCCAGCAGCTTAACAGGGAAAGTCCACGAGCAGTACTTC
- - TRBJ2-2 TRBV28 CASRAGRTGELFF TGTGCCAGCAGAGCAGGGCGCACCGGGGAGCTGTTTTTT
TRBD1 - TRBJ1-1 TRBV5-4 CASSSPTRGRNTEAFF TGTGCCAGCAGCTCCCCTACGAGGGGGCGCAACACTGAAGCTTTCTTT
- - TRBJ1-1 TRBV9 CASSSHPRGGDRNTEAFF TGTGCCAGCAGCTCACACCCTAGGGGGGGTGATCGAAACACTGAAGCTTTCTTT
- - TRBJ1-5 TRBV6-5 CASRLHRVSNQPQHF TGTGCCAGCAGGCTACACAGGGTGAGCAATCAGCCCCAGCATTTT
TRBD1 - TRBJ1-6 TRBV27 CASSLGTGSGSPLHF TGTGCCAGCAGTTTAGGGACAGGGTCTGGTTCACCCCTCCACTTT